A selection of T cell receptor beta chains follows, all from one sample in a study of Ad26.COV2.S vaccination and SARS-CoV-2 variants. Clones were sequenced by immunoSEQ multiplex PCR, and TCRdb holds only the in-frame ones, with some missing. This table has fewer than 900,000 clones, around 92% appearing once. The material sequenced was peripheral blood, taken in a trial of Ad26.COV2.S vaccine versus placebo. Receptors originate from a person between 18 and 65 years old who received the Ad26.COV2.S COVID-19 vaccine or a placebo. CDR3s include the opening cysteine and the closing phenylalanine or tryptophan.

v_call,cdr3_aa
TRBV14,CASSRLRGRISYEQYF
TRBV9,CASSVSGRPDTQYF
TRBV4-2,CASSQDQGGVRDTEAFF
TRBV11-3,CASSHPDGDRGDEQFF
TRBV7-9,CASSARVGYGYTF
TRBV6-5,CASSYSAVVSYEQYF
TRBV24-1,CATSDSSSGDTGELFF
TRBV19,CASSTGPNEAFF
TRBV24-1,CATSDSLAGGPGETQYF
TRBV10-2,CASSAPQGMVYGYTF
TRBV27,CASTPGAGRVTQYF
TRBV7-2,CASSLVSGANQPQHF
TRBV5-8,CASSLRDRGSTDTQYF
TRBV27,CASSLFSNQPQHF
TRBV14,CASSRTGGQGAYEQYF
TRBV5-1,CASSLARLATEAFF
TRBV30,CAWRTSGNSYEQYF
TRBV28,CASSLGGGNTIYF
TRBV6-6,CATRQGIGVMNTEAFF
TRBV5-1,CASSLEPDRGASYGYTF
TRBV5-8,CASGLGMGQPQHF
TRBV3-1/TRBV3-2,CASSQTGLHERGTQYF
TRBV29-1,CSVVLTSGLTDTQYF
TRBV7-9,CASSLTAGTNEKLFF
TRBV19,CASSSRQGAGTEAFF
TRBV7-9,CASSLVWGGLGNQPQHF
TRBV11-2,CASSGRDSRTDTQYF
TRBV2,CASTGQGTGELFF
TRBV29-1,CSGETGGGNTEAFF
TRBV5-4,CASSPGTYTDTQYF
TRBV7-2,CASSPGTGGYNEQFF
TRBV30,CAWIGEMNTEAFF
TRBV27,CASSLFQGTNEKLFF
TRBV7-8,CASSLYRVETQYF
TRBV3-1/TRBV3-2,CASSQETGRYAFF